Presented here are 29 T cell receptor beta chains from one specimen sequenced in a study of blood T cell repertoires in COVID-19. Method: immunoSEQ multiplex PCR; TCRdb's copy keeps in-frame clones and lacks some. The sample holds roughly 150,000 clones, roughly 90% seen once. The source material was peripheral blood. These receptors originate from a woman in her 70s with acute or convalescent COVID-19.

The genes are TRBV18 and TRBJ2-2; D call uncertain. This CDR3 has 15 residues. CDR1 is KGHSH, CDR2 LQKENI, per germline. V was cut by 0 bases and J by 2 bases, with 7 bases left in between. The CDR3 DNA follows: TGTGCCAGCTCACCACCGACACAAAACACCGGGGAGCTGTTTTTT. It encodes CASSPPTQNTGELFF.

V is TRBV27 and J is TRBJ2-7; D is undetermined. V was trimmed by 0 bases and J by 0 bases, leaving 12 bases between them. The germline V gene encodes CDR1 MNHEY and CDR2 SMNVEV (reference sequence). The CDR3 runs 16 residues. The CDR3: CASSLSRVSFSYEQYF. The CDR3 nucleotides are TGTGCCAGCAGTTTATCTCGGGTCTCGTTCTCCTACGAGCAGTACTTC.

The J gene is TRBJ1-1, the V gene TRBV18; D ambiguous. In germline, CDR1 is KGHSH, CDR2 LQKENI. This CDR3 spans 17 amino acids. Trimming left V 3 bases short and J 1 base short, with 18 bases between. CDR3 loop: CASSPVTPGTSNTEAFF. The CDR3 DNA is TGTGCCAGCTCACCGGTGACACCCGGAACGTCGAACACTGAAGCTTTCTTT. The whole variable domain, remainder taken from reference TRBV18 and TRBJ1-1, is NAGVMQNPRHLVRRRGQEARLRCSPMKGHSHVYWYRQLPEEGLKFMVYLQKENIIDESGMPKERFSAEFPKEGPSILRIQQVVRGDSAAYFCASSPVTPGTSNTEAFFGQGTRLTVV.

The V gene is TRBV7-2, the J gene TRBJ1-5; D is uncertain. The CDR3 runs 13 residues. V was clipped by 0 bases and J by 8 bases, with 8 bases between them. Germline lookup yields CDR1 SGHTA and CDR2 FQGNSA. CDR3 nucleotide sequence: TGTGCCAGCAGCTTAGCACAGTTTAAGCCCCAGCATTTT. Amino acids: CASSLAQFKPQHF.

In its sample, this clone was seen once. CDR3 bases: TGTGCCAGCAGCTGGAGCGGGCGAAGCTCCTACAATGAGCAGTTCTTC. Its protein product is CASSWSGRSSYNEQFF. The J gene is TRBJ2-1, the V gene TRBV11-2; possibly TRBD2 for D (6 bases). The V end was cut by 4 bases, the J end by 0 bases, with 13 bases between. The CDR3 totals 16 residues. Germline V gene sequence: CDR1 SGHAT, CDR2 FQNNGV.

This rearrangement joins TRBV5-5 to TRBJ2-3; 9 nucleotides align to TRBD1. CDR3 size: 16 residues. With 4 bases clipped from V and 2 bases from J, the junction kept 8 bases outside the gene matches. Germline values: CDR1 SGHKS, CDR2 YYEKEE (reference sequence). CDR3 protein: CASSAAGTGYTDTQYF. The DNA of the CDR3 is TGTGCCAGCAGCGCAGCCGGGACAGGGTACACAGATACGCAGTATTTT.

CDR3 sequence: CASSLVITSGTNNEQFF. Here the CDR3 DNA reads TGTGCCAGCAGCTTAGTGATAACTAGCGGGACCAACAATGAGCAGTTCTTC. V and J are TRBV7-2 and TRBJ2-1, with TRBD2 identical over 10 bases. Trimming took 1 base from V and 5 from J; bases not matched to a gene: 8. The CDR3 has 17 amino acids. CDR1 is SGHTA and CDR2 is FQGNSA in the germline V gene.

With respect to this clone: Other DNA sequences in the sample encode the same CDR3. The V gene is TRBV28, the J gene TRBJ1-5, with TRBD1 matching 9 bases. V dropped 6 bases and J dropped 0; count of bases not matched to a gene: 3. The CDR3 spans 15 residues. The germline V gene has CDR1 MDHEN and CDR2 SYDVKM. CDR3 region: CASSLGQGSNQPQHF. The CDR3 coding sequence is TGTGCCAGCAGCCTGGGACAGGGTAGCAATCAGCCCCAGCATTTT.

The chain couples TRBV27 to TRBJ2-3; 14 positions match TRBD2. The junction had 7 bases not matched to a gene; V was cut back by 4 bases and J by 4 bases. This CDR3 is built from 17 residues. Per germline, CDR1 MNHEY and CDR2 SMNVEV (reference sequence). The CDR3 protein is CASSSGTSGRGSDTQYF. CDR3 nucleotides: TGTGCCAGCAGTTCCGGGACTAGCGGGAGAGGGTCAGATACGCAGTATTTT.

The V call is TRBV27, the J call TRBJ1-2; 7 bases agree with TRBD1. Per the germline V gene, CDR1 is MNHEY and CDR2 is SMNVEV (reference sequence). This CDR3 comprises 15 residues. Trimming at V came to 5 bases and at J to 3 bases, leaving 9 bases not matched to a gene. The CDR3 region has the DNA TGTGCCAGCAGTCCCTCGGGACAGCGATACTATGGCTACACCTTC. Translating gives CASSPSGQRYYGYTF.

The chain joins TRBV6-5 to TRBJ1-2; unclear D gene. Trimming removed 7 bases from V and 9 bases from J, with 24 bases in between. Germline V lookup: CDR1 MNHEY, CDR2 SVGAGI. The CDR3 covers 15 residues. The DNA for the CDR3 is TGTGCCAGCACACCGACTCTAGACCGGATATTGAGCTACACCTTC. Amino acids: CASTPTLDRILSYTF.

The sample holds one count of this clone. This rearrangement joins TRBV6-4 to TRBJ1-6; D unresolved. Germline V lookup: CDR1 MRHNA, CDR2 SNTAGT. The germline V and J ends were trimmed by 4 bases and 7 bases, with 14 bases remaining between them. The CDR3 loop spans 15 amino acids. The CDR3 bases are TGTGCCAGCAGTGTTTCGCCAGCGGGGAATTCACCCCTCCACTTT. Residues: CASSVSPAGNSPLHF.

This clone was observed once. The CDR3 nucleotides are TGTGCCAGCAGCCATCTGTCCCAGGGGGCAGCCGGGGAGCTGTTTTTT. Amino acids: CASSHLSQGAAGELFF. The genes are TRBV4-2 and TRBJ2-2, with 8 bases identical to TRBD1. The CDR3 is made up of 16 amino acids. V was pared by 3 bases and J by 6 bases, with 9 bases of the junction left unmatched. From germline, CDR1 is LGHNA and CDR2 YNFKEQ.

This rearrangement joins TRBV18 to TRBJ2-1, with a possible D match to TRBD2 (6 bases). The CDR3 contains 17 residues. Trimming shortened V by 1 base and J by 0 bases, and 13 bases separated the two germline ends. Germline CDR1 and CDR2: KGHSH and LQKENI. CDR3 bases: TGTGCCAGCTCACCACTTGTGTACGGGAGCTCCTACAATGAGCAGTTCTTC. Protein product: CASSPLVYGSSYNEQFF.

V and J are TRBV7-2 and TRBJ2-2; TRBD2 matches at 11 bases. V trimming: 3 bases; J trimming: 4 bases; junction bases outside the gene matches: 10. This CDR3 spans 18 amino acids. Germline-derived CDR1 and CDR2 are SGHTA and FQGNSA. The DNA of the CDR3 is TGTGCCAGCAGCTTTAGACCACTAGCGGGAGTTGGCACCGGGGAGCTGTTTTTT. Amino acids: CASSFRPLAGVGTGELFF.

In nucleotides, the CDR3 is TGCGCCAGCAGCCCCAGGACAGGCATGAACACTGAAGCTTTCTTT. This codes for CASSPRTGMNTEAFF. The chain couples TRBV5-1 to TRBJ1-1, with 7 nucleotides matching TRBD1. V dropped 4 bases and J dropped 0; count of bases not matched to a gene: 6. The CDR3 loop spans 15 amino acids. Germline V gene data show CDR1 as SGHRS and CDR2 as YFSETQ.

The chain has TRBV6-1 and TRBJ2-2; D might be TRBD1 (6 bases). V lost 1 base and J lost 6, with 9 bases in between. CDR1 MNHNS and CDR2 SASEGT come from the germline V gene. The CDR3 runs 14 residues. The CDR3 sequence is CASSEDRVPGELFF. CDR3 DNA sequence: TGTGCCAGCAGTGAAGACAGGGTGCCCGGGGAGCTGTTTTTT.

V is TRBV12-3 or TRBV12-4 and J is TRBJ1-5, with D possibly TRBD1 on 5 matching bases. The CDR3 loop spans 12 amino acids. V lost 8 bases, J lost 6 bases, and 11 bases lay in between. The CDR3 here is CASSGLLQPQHF. CDR3 in DNA: TGTGCCAGCTCGGGACTTCTTCAGCCCCAGCATTTT.

CDR3 loop: CAISESLLLSRNTIYF. For the CDR3, the DNA is TGTGCCATCAGTGAGTCCCTCCTATTATCAAGAAACACCATATATTTT. The chain links TRBV10-3 to TRBJ1-3, with D hard to call. This CDR3 contains 16 residues. V was pared by 0 bases and J by 5 bases, with 14 bases between. From germline, CDR1 is ENHRY and CDR2 SYGVKD.

The rearrangement uses TRBV29-1 and TRBJ1-1; the D gene is possibly TRBD1 (5 bases). The CDR3 totals 15 residues. The germline gives CDR1 SQVTM, CDR2 ANQGSEA. V gave up 0 bases and J gave up 0 bases, with 11 bases separating them. In nucleotides, the CDR3 is TGCAGCGTTGAAGACGGCGCGGGGCTGAACACTGAAGCTTTCTTT. Translating it yields CSVEDGAGLNTEAFF.

This clone was found a few times. V is TRBV9 and J is TRBJ1-4; D is undetermined. The V and J ends lost 5 bases and 4 bases respectively, with 15 bases between them. From germline, CDR1 is SGDLS and CDR2 YYNGEE. The CDR3 runs 15 residues. The CDR3, as DNA: TGTGCCAGCAGTTCGGGAGGTTACAGTAATGAAAAACTGTTTTTT. This gives the protein CASSSGGYSNEKLFF.

This rearrangement joins TRBV2 to TRBJ2-7; 14 positions agree with TRBD2. The CDR3 has 16 amino acids. CDR1 is SNHLY and CDR2 is FYNNEI in the germline V gene. V lost 5 bases and J lost 4; bases outside the gene matches: 7. The CDR3 nucleotides are TGTGCCAGCAGTAGACTAGCGGGAGGGCCTTGGTACGAGCAGTACTTC. Residues: CASSRLAGGPWYEQYF. The whole variable domain, filled in from reference TRBV2 and TRBJ2-7, reads EPEVTQTPSHQVTQMGQEVILRCVPISNHLYFYWYRQILGQKVEFLVSFYNNEISEKSEIFDDQFSVERPDGSNFTLKIRSTKLEDSAMYFCASSRLAGGPWYEQYFGPGTRLTVT.

This sequence joins TRBV6-2 or TRBV6-3 and TRBJ2-3; a possible D gene is TRBD2 (6 bases). V was trimmed by 5 bases and J by 0 bases, leaving 9 bases between them. The CDR3 is 14 residues long. CDR1 is MNHEY, CDR2 SVGEGT, per germline. The DNA of the CDR3 is TGTGCCAGCAGTACCGGGACTAGCACAGATACGCAGTATTTT. It yields the protein CASSTGTSTDTQYF.

The chain is built from TRBV6-5 and TRBJ1-5; 10 nucleotides line up with TRBD1. V trimming: 6 bases; J trimming: 7 bases; junction bases outside the gene matches: 3. Germline V gene lookup returns CDR1 MNHEY and CDR2 SVGAGI. The CDR3 spans 13 residues. Written as DNA, the CDR3 is TGTGCCAGCAGGACGACAGGGGGCCAGCCCCAGCATTTT. Its translation is CASRTTGGQPQHF.

The chain employs TRBV5-1 and TRBJ2-1, with D possibly being TRBD2 (5 bases). The CDR3 is 13 amino acids. Germline assignment: CDR1 SGHRS and CDR2 YFSETQ. Trimming took off 5 bases at V and 4 bases at J, with 10 bases between the two ends. In nucleotides, the CDR3 is TGCGCCAGCAGTAGAGCGGAGTACAATGAGCAGTTCTTC. Amino acids: CASSRAEYNEQFF.

The chain is built from TRBV2 and TRBJ1-2, with 7 bases aligning to TRBD1. Germline V CDR1 and CDR2: SNHLY, FYNNEI. This CDR3 comprises 14 residues. V shed 8 bases and J 2 bases; nucleotides not matched to a gene: 8. The DNA for the CDR3 is TGTGCCAGCGGTACAGGGGTTTCCAACTATGGCTACACCTTC. As protein: CASGTGVSNYGYTF.

The V gene is TRBV5-1, the J gene TRBJ2-7; D remains ambiguous. Looked up from germline, CDR1 is SGHRS and CDR2 is YFSETQ. V was shortened by 4 bases and J by 6 bases, with 23 bases between the two germline ends. The CDR3 sequence is 16 residues long. Here the CDR3 DNA reads TGCGCCAGCAGCCTAGACTCCGGGTCGAGATTCGGCGAGCAGTACTTC. This encodes CASSLDSGSRFGEQYF.

This clone was counted between two and nine times. The chain has TRBV5-4 and TRBJ1-6, with D perhaps matching TRBD1 (5 bases). The CDR3 contains 17 residues. Germline V gene sequence: CDR1 SGHNT, CDR2 YYREEE (reference sequence). V lost 0 bases to trimming and J lost 8 bases, with 18 bases between them. CDR3 sequence reads: CASSLGSLSGYDSPLHF. The CDR3 DNA reads TGTGCCAGCAGCTTGGGGTCGTTGTCAGGGTACGATTCACCCCTCCACTTT.

The chain joins TRBV6-5 to TRBJ1-1, with no clear D. Germline V gene lookup returns CDR1 MNHEY and CDR2 SVGAGI. The CDR3 runs to 13 residues. With 6 bases removed from V and 0 bases from J, the gap between germline ends came to 8 bases. The CDR3 protein is CASRTTLNTEAFF. In DNA form, the CDR3 reads TGTGCCAGCAGAACAACATTGAACACTGAAGCTTTCTTT.